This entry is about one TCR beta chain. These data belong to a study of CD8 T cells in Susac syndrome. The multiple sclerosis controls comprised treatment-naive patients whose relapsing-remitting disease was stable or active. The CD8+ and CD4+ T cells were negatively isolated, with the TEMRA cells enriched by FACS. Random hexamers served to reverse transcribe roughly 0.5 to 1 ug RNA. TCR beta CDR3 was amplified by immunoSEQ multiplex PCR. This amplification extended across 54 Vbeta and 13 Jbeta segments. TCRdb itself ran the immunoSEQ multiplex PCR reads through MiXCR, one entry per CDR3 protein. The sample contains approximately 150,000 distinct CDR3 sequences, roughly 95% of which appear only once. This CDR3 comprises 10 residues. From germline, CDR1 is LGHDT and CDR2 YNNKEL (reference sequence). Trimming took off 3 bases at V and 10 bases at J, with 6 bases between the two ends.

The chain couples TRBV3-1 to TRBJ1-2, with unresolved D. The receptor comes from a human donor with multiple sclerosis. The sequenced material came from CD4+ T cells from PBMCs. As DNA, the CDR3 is TGTGCCAGCAGCCATACAACCTACACCTTC. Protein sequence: CASSHTTYTF.